These 28 T cell receptor beta chains were sequenced from one sample in a study of blood T cell repertoires in COVID-19. Clones were read by immunoSEQ multiplex PCR, and TCRdb kept only the in-frame ones, dropping some. The sample lists roughly 250,000 clones; 84% were seen once. The sequenced sample consisted of peripheral blood. These receptors all stem from a human donor in a cohort sampled during active COVID-19.

A few counts support this clone. The chain carries TRBV6-5 and TRBJ1-5, with 7 bases fitting TRBD1. The CDR3 loop spans 14 amino acids. Trimming removed 6 bases from V and 6 bases from J; junction bases left unmatched: 8. The V gene's germline CDR1 is MNHEY and CDR2 SVGAGI. CDR3 protein: CASRAGGSGQPQHF. CDR3 sequence (DNA): TGTGCCAGCAGGGCAGGGGGATCGGGTCAGCCCCAGCATTTT.

This rearrangement joins TRBV19 to TRBJ2-2, with 7 bases aligning to TRBD1. The CDR3 covers 17 residues. The V segment lost 8 bases and the J segment 0 bases; nucleotides outside the gene matches: 12. Germline CDR1 is LNHDA and CDR2 is SQIVND (reference sequence). The CDR3 reads CASFPRQGTANTGELFF. The CDR3 nucleotides read TGTGCCAGTTTCCCTCGACAAGGGACAGCGAACACCGGGGAGCTGTTTTTT.

This clone was seen once. This chain links TRBV5-4 with TRBJ2-3; possible D gene TRBD1, 5 bases. Germline values: CDR1 SGHNT, CDR2 YYREEE (reference sequence). The CDR3 has 16 residues. V shed 4 bases and J shed 3 bases, with 18 bases lying between them. CDR3 region: CASSPQAGIVTDTQYF. Here the CDR3 DNA reads TGTGCCAGCAGCCCCCAGGCAGGGATAGTTACAGATACGCAGTATTTT.

This clone turned up a few times. V and J are TRBV4-3 and TRBJ1-6; 7 positions agree with TRBD1. The CDR3 runs to 15 residues. The V segment lost 3 bases and the J segment 13 bases; nucleotides outside the gene matches: 12. From germline, CDR1 is LGHNA and CDR2 YSLEER. CDR3 loop: CASSQSTGSLSPLHF. The CDR3 nucleotides are TGCGCCAGCAGCCAGTCGACAGGGTCCCTTAGTCCCCTCCACTTT.

J is TRBJ2-7 and V is TRBV5-4, with 8 bases that match TRBD1. CDR3 size: 14 residues. The V gene end was trimmed by 4 bases and the J gene end by 6 bases; junction bases not matched to a gene: 9. Germline V gene sequence: CDR1 SGHNT, CDR2 YYREEE (reference sequence). The CDR3 is CASSVDRGVGEQYF. CDR3 coding DNA: TGTGCCAGCAGCGTCGACAGGGGAGTTGGCGAGCAGTACTTC.

The rearrangement joins TRBV7-2 to TRBJ2-3; tentatively, D is TRBD1 (6 bases). The CDR3 loop spans 16 amino acids. With 8 bases removed from V and 2 bases from J, the gap between germline ends came to 20 bases. CDR1 is SGHTA, CDR2 FQGNSA, per germline. CDR3 region: CASQGGSGVFTDTQYF. CDR3 sequence (DNA): TGTGCCAGCCAAGGGGGTTCAGGGGTTTTCACAGATACGCAGTATTTT.

The chain employs TRBV7-2 and TRBJ2-3, with 7 bases fitting TRBD2. The ends lost 1 base at V and 5 bases at J; junction bases unmatched: 6. The CDR3 spans 15 residues. Germline CDR1 reads SGHTA; CDR2 reads FQGNSA. In nucleotides, the CDR3 is TGTGCCAGCAGCTTAGGGGGGAGGGCCGAAGATACGCAGTATTTT. It encodes CASSLGGRAEDTQYF.

The rearrangement joins TRBV6-6 to TRBJ2-5, with 7 nucleotides matching TRBD2. Germline values: CDR1 MNHNY, CDR2 SVGAGI (reference sequence). Trimming took 2 bases from V and 4 from J; bases not matched to a gene: 7. This CDR3 spans 15 amino acids. This CDR3 reads CASSYGQRGGETQYF. CDR3 in DNA: TGTGCCAGCAGTTACGGCCAGCGGGGAGGAGAGACCCAGTACTTC.

The chain employs TRBV7-2 and TRBJ2-2; a weak D match, TRBD1 (6 bases). The CDR3 sequence is 15 residues long. The V and J ends lost 5 bases and 1 base respectively, with 11 bases between them. Per the germline V gene, CDR1 is SGHTA and CDR2 is FQGNSA. The CDR3 sequence is CASSVTGKNTGELFF. CDR3 DNA sequence: TGTGCCAGCAGCGTAACAGGGAAGAACACCGGGGAGCTGTTTTTT.

The gene calls are TRBV6-2 or TRBV6-3 and TRBJ2-7; D possibly corresponds to TRBD1 (5 bases). Germline V lookup: CDR1 MNHEY, CDR2 SVGEGT. The CDR3 is 15 amino acids. Trimming shortened V by 2 bases and J by 2 bases, and 13 bases separated the two germline ends. Written as DNA, the CDR3 is TGTGCCAGCAGTTACCCCCCAGGGCCTACCTACGAGCAGTACTTC. Its translation: CASSYPPGPTYEQYF.

A few counts support this clone. The chain recombines TRBV7-2 with TRBJ2-1; 11 bases match TRBD2. The CDR3 has 17 amino acids. The germline gives CDR1 SGHTA, CDR2 FQGNSA. The trim removed 1 base at V and 6 bases at J, leaving 8 bases unmatched. The CDR3 bases are TGTGCCAGCAGCTTAGTGCATCCGCTAGCGGGAGGCAATGAGCAGTTCTTC. Translated: CASSLVHPLAGGNEQFF.

The chain joins TRBV20-1 to TRBJ2-3; D not certain. Germline CDR1 and CDR2: DFQATT and SNEGSKA (reference sequence). V was trimmed by 3 bases and J by 0 bases, leaving 10 bases between them. The CDR3 is made up of 14 amino acids. The CDR3: CSASSLTSTDTQYF. CDR3 sequence (DNA): TGCAGTGCTAGTAGTCTAACTAGCACAGATACGCAGTATTTT.

The chain employs TRBV15 and TRBJ2-3; 10 nucleotides align to TRBD2. This CDR3 spans 19 amino acids. V shed 9 bases and J 2 bases; nucleotides not matched to a gene: 20. CDR1 and CDR2 (germline): LNHNV, YYDKDF (reference sequence). CDR3 sequence reads: CATRSLAGEPTKDTDTQYF. In DNA form, the CDR3 reads TGTGCCACGCGTTCCCTAGCGGGGGAACCCACGAAAGACACAGATACGCAGTATTTT.

A few counts support this clone. The identical CDR3 is also encoded by other nucleotide sequences in the sample. The chain combines TRBV4-1 with TRBJ2-7; D possibly corresponds to TRBD1 (5 bases). The CDR3 covers 12 residues. Germline lookup yields CDR1 MGHRA and CDR2 YSYEKL. Trimming pared 0 bases from V and 6 bases from J, leaving 6 bases between. The CDR3 DNA reads TGCGCCAGCAGCCAAGAAACAGGCGAGCAGTACTTC. Encoded protein: CASSQETGEQYF.

The chain couples TRBV7-2 to TRBJ2-7, with D possibly TRBD2 on 5 matching bases. V was shortened by 3 bases and J by 8 bases, with 20 bases between the two germline ends. The CDR3 has 15 residues. Germline CDR1 SGHTA, CDR2 FQGNSA. The CDR3 loop reads CASSFSVATLPQQYF. Here the CDR3 DNA reads TGTGCCAGCAGCTTTTCGGTAGCGACCCTCCCCCAGCAGTACTTC.

This chain connects TRBV2 to TRBJ1-1; tentatively, D is TRBD1 (6 bases). CDR1 SNHLY and CDR2 FYNNEI come from the germline V gene. With 3 bases removed from V and 0 bases from J, the gap between germline ends came to 8 bases. The CDR3 is 14 amino acids. This CDR3 reads CASSEDRMNTEAFF. DNA for the CDR3: TGTGCCAGCAGTGAGGACAGAATGAACACTGAAGCTTTCTTT.

This clone turned up a few times. This sequence joins TRBV28 and TRBJ2-5, with 9 bases identical to TRBD2. The CDR3 loop spans 13 amino acids. V was clipped by 5 bases and J by 4 bases; unmatched bases: 2. The V gene's germline CDR1 is MDHEN and CDR2 SYDVKM. In DNA, the CDR3 is TGTGCCAGCAGTAAGGGACTAGCAGAGACCCAGTACTTC. Its protein is CASSKGLAETQYF. Full variable domain (missing parts from reference TRBV28 and TRBJ2-5): DVKVTQSSRYLVKRTGEKVFLECVQDMDHENMFWYRQDPGLGLRLIYFSYDVKMKEKGDIPEGYSVSREKKERFSLILESASTNQTSMYLCASSKGLAETQYFGPGTRLLVL.

This clone is a singleton in its sample. The chain has TRBV5-5 and TRBJ2-1; tentative D call: TRBD2 (5 bases). Germline V CDR1 and CDR2: SGHKS, YYEKEE (reference sequence). The V gene lost 0 bases and the J gene lost 4 bases, with 14 bases spanning the gap. The CDR3 consists of 16 residues. CDR3 sequence reads: CASSLVMGAPYNEQFF. The CDR3 nucleotides are TGTGCCAGCAGCTTGGTGATGGGAGCCCCATACAATGAGCAGTTCTTC.

The gene calls are TRBV6-6 and TRBJ1-2, with TRBD1 matching over 11 bases. V was pared by 6 bases and J by 4 bases, with 4 bases of the junction left unmatched. Germline loops: CDR1 MNHNY, CDR2 SVGAGI (reference sequence). This CDR3 comprises 14 residues. The CDR3 region is CASSRTGGAYGYTF. The CDR3 region has the DNA TGTGCCAGCAGCAGGACAGGGGGCGCCTATGGCTACACCTTC.

The chain's CDR3 is CASSYRSEDTQYF. The CDR3 DNA reads as TGTGCCAGTTCGTACAGGAGTGAGGATACGCAGTATTTT. The rearrangement links TRBV19 to TRBJ2-3, with D possibly being TRBD1 (5 bases). Trimming took 8 bases from V and 6 from J, leaving 15 bases between them. The germline V gene has CDR1 LNHDA and CDR2 SQIVND (reference sequence). The CDR3 sequence is 13 residues long. Complete variable domain (other parts from reference TRBV19 and TRBJ2-3): DGGITQSPKYLFRKEGQNVTLSCEQNLNHDAMYWYRQDPGQGLRLIYYSQIVNDFQKGDIAEGYSVSREKKESFPLTVTSAQKNPTAFYLCASSYRSEDTQYFGPGTRLTVL.

This rearrangement joins TRBV27 to TRBJ2-7, with 11 bases matching TRBD2. J lost 3 bases, V lost 6 bases, and 7 bases had no gene match. This CDR3 comprises 15 residues. In germline, CDR1 is MNHEY, CDR2 SMNVEV (reference sequence). This CDR3 is CASRKLAGAHYEQYF. The DNA of the CDR3 is TGTGCCAGCAGAAAACTAGCGGGAGCCCACTACGAGCAGTACTTC.

This clone was observed a few times. The chain employs TRBV11-2 and TRBJ2-1; tentatively, D is TRBD1 (5 bases). V was shortened by 1 base and J by 10 bases, with 11 bases between the two germline ends. CDR3 length: 13 amino acids. CDR1 is SGHAT, CDR2 FQNNGV, per germline. CDR3 sequence (DNA): TGTGCCAGCAGCTTAGCAGGGTTCCGCGAGCAGTTCTTC. Translating it yields CASSLAGFREQFF.

V gene TRBV29-1 combines with J gene TRBJ1-2; 8 nucleotides match TRBD1. Trimming took 6 bases from V and 2 from J; bases not matched to a gene: 11. In germline, CDR1 is SQVTM, CDR2 ANQGSEA. The CDR3 spans 15 residues. CDR3 DNA: TGCAGCGTAGCTAGCCGGGGGGACAGGAACTATGGCTACACCTTC. Translation gives CSVASRGDRNYGYTF.

The chain combines TRBV3-1 (or the pseudogene TRBV3-2) with TRBJ2-5, with 12 positions matching TRBD2. The junction had 7 bases not matched to a gene; V was cut back by 2 bases and J by 0 bases. This CDR3 spans 18 amino acids. In germline, CDR1 is LGHDT, CDR2 YNNKEL (reference sequence). Written as DNA, the CDR3 is TGTGCCAGCAGCCAACGGACTAGCGGGACAAAGTACCAAGAGACCCAGTACTTC. It is translated as CASSQRTSGTKYQETQYF.

The chain uses TRBV5-1 and TRBJ2-1; 11 bases line up with TRBD2. V shed 0 bases and J 5 bases; nucleotides not matched to a gene: 4. Germline V gene sequence: CDR1 SGHRS, CDR2 YFSETQ. There are 16 residues in the CDR3. This CDR3 reads CASSLGSLAGDNEQFF. The CDR3 bases are TGCGCCAGCAGCTTGGGATCACTAGCGGGGGACAATGAGCAGTTCTTC.

The rearrangement joins TRBV6-5 to TRBJ1-1; D unclear. This CDR3 comprises 13 residues. V was pared by 4 bases and J by 1 base, with 7 bases between. The germline CDR1 and CDR2 sequences are MNHEY and SVGAGI. The CDR3 here is CASSSRWNTEAFF. The CDR3 DNA follows: TGTGCCAGCAGTTCGCGGTGGAACACTGAAGCTTTCTTT.

The chain couples TRBV7-2 to TRBJ2-3; 10 nucleotides align to TRBD1. Unmatched junction bases numbered 8, after V lost 4 bases and J lost 4 bases. This CDR3 is built from 16 residues. The germline CDR1 and CDR2 sequences are SGHTA and FQGNSA. Written as DNA, the CDR3 is TGTGCCAGCAGCTGGGGGGACAGGGGAGGTCCAGATACGCAGTATTTT. The encoded protein is CASSWGDRGGPDTQYF.

For the CDR3, the DNA is TGTGCCAGCAGCACCGAGCCCGGGACTAGCCGGGATACGCAGTATTTT. Translated, it gives CASSTEPGTSRDTQYF. The rearrangement links TRBV7-9 to TRBJ2-3; 9 positions agree with TRBD2. Germline CDR1 and CDR2: SEHNR and FQNEAQ (reference sequence). J gave up 6 bases and V 5 bases, and 12 bases lay outside the gene matches. CDR3 length: 16 residues.